This is a list of T cell receptor beta chains from one sample in a study of T cell responses to AZD1222 COVID-19 vaccine. The table came from immunoSEQ multiplex PCR; TCRdb's copy has only in-frame clones and leaves some out. The sample has about 150,000 clones; approximately 90% are singletons. Sequenced material: peripheral blood, taken on day 0 of AZD1222 vaccination. The receptors stem from an adult in good health. CDR3s include the opening cysteine and the closing phenylalanine or tryptophan. A D gene is named only where the DNA matches it firmly. A clone size is listed for some rows: how often the clone was seen (once, few, many), or a class if it is expanded.

DNA: TGTGCCAGCAGCCAAGCCGGTGGAGGATATGGCTACACCTTC
CDR3: CASSQAGGGYGYTF
D: -
size: -
J: TRBJ1-2
V: TRBV14

DNA: TGTGCCAGCAGCTTGGCCGGTCAGGAGATCCCGGTCTATGGCTACACCTTC
CDR3: CASSLAGQEIPVYGYTF
D: -
size: -
J: TRBJ1-2
V: TRBV5-6

DNA: TGCGCCAGCAGCTCCTGGGACAGGGGAACGAACACTGAAGCTTTCTTT
CDR3: CASSSWDRGTNTEAFF
D: TRBD1
size: -
J: TRBJ1-1
V: TRBV5-1

DNA: TGTGCCAGCAGCCAAGCTGGGACCGACGAGCAGTACTTC
CDR3: CASSQAGTDEQYF
D: -
size: few
J: TRBJ2-7
V: TRBV3-1/TRBV3-2

DNA: TGTGCCAGCAGTTCAAATCCTTATAGCAATCAGCCCCAGCATTTT
CDR3: CASSSNPYSNQPQHF
D: -
size: -
J: TRBJ1-5
V: TRBV6-5

DNA: TGTGCCAGCAGCTTAGAAGAGAGGATTTTCTTT
CDR3: CASSLEERIFF
D: -
size: -
J: TRBJ1-1
V: TRBV7-9

DNA: TGTGCCAGCACTCCTCCGGGACTGAACTATGGCTACACCTTC
CDR3: CASTPPGLNYGYTF
D: -
size: once
J: TRBJ1-2
V: TRBV28

DNA: TGTGCCAGCAGCCCTACAGGGGGAATGAACACTGAAGCTTTCTTT
CDR3: CASSPTGGMNTEAFF
D: TRBD1
size: -
J: TRBJ1-1
V: TRBV7-8

DNA: TGTGCCAGCAGCCCTCCTCCTTTATCCCCTGGAAACACCATATATTTT
CDR3: CASSPPPLSPGNTIYF
D: -
size: once
J: TRBJ1-3
V: TRBV4-2

DNA: TGTGCCAGTTGTCCATGGGGAGGGTCACCCTCCTATAATTCACCCCTCCACTTT
CDR3: CASCPWGGSPSYNSPLHF
D: -
size: -
J: TRBJ1-6
V: TRBV19

DNA: TGTGCCAGCAGCGCGACAGGGCCCCACGAGCAGTACTTC
CDR3: CASSATGPHEQYF
D: TRBD1
size: -
J: TRBJ2-7
V: TRBV9

DNA: TGTGCCAGCAGCTTGGATCTTGGGGCAACTAATGAAAAACTGTTTTTT
CDR3: CASSLDLGATNEKLFF
D: -
size: -
J: TRBJ1-4
V: TRBV5-5

DNA: TGTGCCAGCAGTCCCCGGCGAGGGTTAGATGGCTACACCTTC
CDR3: CASSPRRGLDGYTF
D: -
size: -
J: TRBJ1-2
V: TRBV28

DNA: TGCGCCAGCAGCCGAGGGACAGGGGGGGAAGCTTTCTTT
CDR3: CASSRGTGGEAFF
D: TRBD1
size: -
J: TRBJ1-1
V: TRBV4-1

DNA: TGTGCCAGCAGTTACGTCGGGGGGGGAGATACGCAGTATTTT
CDR3: CASSYVGGGDTQYF
D: TRBD2
size: once
J: TRBJ2-3
V: TRBV6-5

DNA: TGTGCCAGCAGCTCCCACGGGGGGGGCTACAATGAGCAGTTCTTC
CDR3: CASSSHGGGYNEQFF
D: TRBD2
size: -
J: TRBJ2-1
V: TRBV9

DNA: TGTGCCAGCAGCGTAGGACTGGCGAATTCACCCCTCCACTTT
CDR3: CASSVGLANSPLHF
D: -
size: -
J: TRBJ1-6
V: TRBV9

DNA: TGCGCCAGCAGCCCACTTCCGGGGTATAGCAATCAGCCCCAGCATTTT
CDR3: CASSPLPGYSNQPQHF
D: -
size: -
J: TRBJ1-5
V: TRBV4-1

DNA: TGTGCCAGCAGCTTAGAAGCGGGAGAAACTTACAATGAGCAGTTCTTC
CDR3: CASSLEAGETYNEQFF
D: TRBD2
size: -
J: TRBJ2-1
V: TRBV7-2

DNA: TGCGCCAGCAGCGATCGGGACAGGGGGACGTATGGCTACACCTTC
CDR3: CASSDRDRGTYGYTF
D: TRBD1
size: -
J: TRBJ1-2
V: TRBV5-1

DNA: TGTGCCAGCAGTGAAGGGTGGAGATCTAACTATGGCTACACCTTC
CDR3: CASSEGWRSNYGYTF
D: -
size: -
J: TRBJ1-2
V: TRBV2

DNA: TGTGCCAGCAGTCGCAGCGGGGGAACAGAAACGGCCACAGATACGCAGTATTTT
CDR3: CASSRSGGTETATDTQYF
D: TRBD2
size: -
J: TRBJ2-3
V: TRBV27

DNA: TGCAGCGTTGCGACAGGAGGTCCCTACGAGCAGTACTTC
CDR3: CSVATGGPYEQYF
D: -
size: -
J: TRBJ2-7
V: TRBV29-1

DNA: TGTGCCACCAGCAGAGATAACGTGGCAGGGGGCCACGAGCAGTACTTC
CDR3: CATSRDNVAGGHEQYF
D: TRBD1
size: -
J: TRBJ2-7
V: TRBV15

DNA: TGTGCCTGGAACCCCGGAGCTAACTATGGCTACACCTTC
CDR3: CAWNPGANYGYTF
D: -
size: -
J: TRBJ1-2
V: TRBV30

DNA: TGTGCCAGTAGTATGTCGCGGAACTATGGCTACACCTTC
CDR3: CASSMSRNYGYTF
D: -
size: -
J: TRBJ1-2
V: TRBV19

DNA: TGCAGCGTTGATAGGGTGGTCCGCGTGTCGGTGGTAGGGGCTTTCTTT
CDR3: CSVDRVVRVSVVGAFF
D: -
size: -
J: TRBJ1-1
V: TRBV29-1

DNA: TGTGCCAGCAGCTTGATGAGGGCGGGAGGAAACACCATATATTTT
CDR3: CASSLMRAGGNTIYF
D: -
size: few
J: TRBJ1-3
V: TRBV5-5

DNA: TGTGCCAGCAGCCGAAGGACAGGAGTAGGCACCGGGGAGCTGTTTTTT
CDR3: CASSRRTGVGTGELFF
D: TRBD1
size: -
J: TRBJ2-2
V: TRBV3-1/TRBV3-2

DNA: TGTGCCAGCAGTCCCCCGGACTCTTACGAGCAGTACTTC
CDR3: CASSPPDSYEQYF
D: -
size: -
J: TRBJ2-7
V: TRBV28

DNA: TGCGCCAGCAGCCGGGACACCTCCTACGAGCAGTACTTC
CDR3: CASSRDTSYEQYF
D: -
size: -
J: TRBJ2-7
V: TRBV4-3

DNA: TGCAGTGCTAGTCGCCAGCGGGGGGGCCGGGAGACCCAGTACTTC
CDR3: CSASRQRGGRETQYF
D: TRBD2
size: -
J: TRBJ2-5
V: TRBV20-1

DNA: TGTGCCAGCAGCTTGTACCCTGGAAACACCATATATTTT
CDR3: CASSLYPGNTIYF
D: -
size: -
J: TRBJ1-3
V: TRBV5-6

DNA: TGTGCCAGCTCACCGCTCCCAGGGGGGTCCACAGATACGCAGTATTTT
CDR3: CASSPLPGGSTDTQYF
D: -
size: -
J: TRBJ2-3
V: TRBV18

DNA: TGTGCCAGCTCACCGACAGGGTCCCGGGGGGGCTACACCTTC
CDR3: CASSPTGSRGGYTF
D: TRBD1
size: -
J: TRBJ1-2
V: TRBV18

DNA: TGTGCCAGTAGTGACAGCCACGGGGAGCTGTTTTTT
CDR3: CASSDSHGELFF
D: -
size: -
J: TRBJ2-2
V: TRBV19

DNA: TGTGCCAGCAGTCGCCGGGACAGCCCCTGGGGAGCTAATGAAAAACTGTTTTTT
CDR3: CASSRRDSPWGANEKLFF
D: TRBD1
size: -
J: TRBJ1-4
V: TRBV6-6

DNA: TGTGCCAGCAGTTTCGGGGGGGCCGGGAGCAATCAGCCCCAGCATTTT
CDR3: CASSFGGAGSNQPQHF
D: -
size: -
J: TRBJ1-5
V: TRBV28

DNA: TGTGCCAGCAGCTTAGCGCTCGGTTACAATCAGCCCCAGCATTTT
CDR3: CASSLALGYNQPQHF
D: -
size: -
J: TRBJ1-5
V: TRBV7-8

DNA: TGTGCCACCAGGAAGGGACAGGGGGCTGATGGCTACACCTTC
CDR3: CATRKGQGADGYTF
D: TRBD1
size: -
J: TRBJ1-2
V: TRBV24-1

DNA: TGTGCCAGCAGTTTGGCGGGACAGGGTAGTGAAAAACTGTTTTTT
CDR3: CASSLAGQGSEKLFF
D: TRBD1
size: -
J: TRBJ1-4
V: TRBV9

DNA: TGTGCCATCAACGCGGGACTTCGTAACTATGGCTACACCTTC
CDR3: CAINAGLRNYGYTF
D: -
size: -
J: TRBJ1-2
V: TRBV10-3

DNA: TGTGCCAGCAGCTTAGCTGGACAGGGCTATGGCTACACCTTC
CDR3: CASSLAGQGYGYTF
D: TRBD1
size: -
J: TRBJ1-2
V: TRBV11-3

DNA: TGTGCCAGCAGCCTTTCCCAGGGTGGAAACACCATATATTTT
CDR3: CASSLSQGGNTIYF
D: -
size: once
J: TRBJ1-3
V: TRBV11-2

DNA: TGTGCCAGCAGCTTGGGGCCCTCGGCTAATGAAAAACTGTTTTTT
CDR3: CASSLGPSANEKLFF
D: -
size: once
J: TRBJ1-4
V: TRBV5-6

DNA: TGTGCCAGCAGTGCCCTGGACAGGGCGAACACTGAAGCTTTCTTT
CDR3: CASSALDRANTEAFF
D: TRBD1
size: -
J: TRBJ1-1
V: TRBV6-6

DNA: TGTGCCAGCAGTACACTCCCCGGGACAGGATTGGGAGAGCAGTACTTC
CDR3: CASSTLPGTGLGEQYF
D: TRBD1
size: -
J: TRBJ2-7
V: TRBV27

DNA: TGCAGCGTTGAAGATCTAACAGGGGGTAGGACTGAAGCTTTCTTT
CDR3: CSVEDLTGGRTEAFF
D: TRBD1
size: -
J: TRBJ1-1
V: TRBV29-1

DNA: TGTGCCAGCAGCCGGCGCACACAAGAGACCCAGTACTTC
CDR3: CASSRRTQETQYF
D: -
size: -
J: TRBJ2-5
V: TRBV7-2

DNA: TGTGCCAGCAGCGCCCGCCTCGACTTCTACGAGCAGTACTTC
CDR3: CASSARLDFYEQYF
D: -
size: -
J: TRBJ2-7
V: TRBV9

DNA: TGTGCCAGCAGCTCCAACAGGGCTGATTCACCCCTCCACTTT
CDR3: CASSSNRADSPLHF
D: -
size: -
J: TRBJ1-6
V: TRBV11-2